One and the same sample provided the 8 T cell receptor beta chains below, sequenced in a study of cytomegalovirus exposure and HLA in healthy donors. Both 60 Vbeta primers and 13 Jbeta primers went into the PCR. Profiled with immunoSEQ multiplex PCR; TCRdb holds only in-frame clones, not every one. In the table there are about 90,000 clones, less than 80% of which are singletons. Input material: PBMCs. These receptors were taken from a young man in good health and CMV-seronegative.

This clone was seen more than once but under ten times. This chain uses TRBV5-1 with TRBJ2-5; D might be TRBD2 (5 bases). The V end was cut by 0 bases, the J end by 2 bases, with 5 bases between. CDR1 is SGHRS, CDR2 YFSETQ, per germline. This CDR3 contains 13 residues. CDR3 residues: CASSLGLQETQYF. In DNA, the CDR3 is TGCGCCAGCAGCTTGGGACTACAAGAGACCCAGTACTTC. Combining the CDR3 with reference TRBV5-1 and TRBJ2-5 gives the whole variable domain KAGVTQTPRYLIKTRGQQVTLSCSPISGHRSVSWYQQTPGQGLQFLFEYFSETQRNKGNFPGRFSGRQFSNSRSEMNVSTLELGDSALYLCASSLGLQETQYFGPGTRLLVL.

This clone was picked up a small number of times. V is TRBV7-9 and J is TRBJ1-4, with 9 positions matching TRBD1. There are 15 residues in the CDR3. Germline V gene sequence: CDR1 SEHNR, CDR2 FQNEAQ (reference sequence). With V trimmed by 5 bases and J by 3 bases, 4 bases remained unmatched. The CDR3 coding sequence is TGTGCCAGCAGCCCGAGGACAGGGGCTAATGAAAAACTGTTTTTT. Its protein is CASSPRTGANEKLFF.

The rearrangement uses TRBV5-1 and TRBJ2-1, with D possibly matching TRBD2 (5 bases). The CDR3 covers 14 residues. Germline CDR1 SGHRS, CDR2 YFSETQ. Between the trimmed V and J ends, which lost 7 bases and 0 bases, there was a span of 11 bases. This CDR3 is CASSDSDSYNEQFF. DNA for the CDR3: TGCGCCAGCTCGGACTCTGACTCCTACAATGAGCAGTTCTTC. The whole variable domain, filled in from reference TRBV5-1 and TRBJ2-1, reads KAGVTQTPRYLIKTRGQQVTLSCSPISGHRSVSWYQQTPGQGLQFLFEYFSETQRNKGNFPGRFSGRQFSNSRSEMNVSTLELGDSALYLCASSDSDSYNEQFFGPGTRLTVL.

This clone turned up a few times. The J gene is TRBJ2-7, the V gene TRBV9; TRBD1 matches 8 bases. Unmatched junction bases numbered 15, after V lost 2 bases and J lost 5 bases. The germline gives CDR1 SGDLS, CDR2 YYNGEE. CDR3 length: 17 residues. The CDR3 sequence: CASSVTPSGTGRDEQYF. The CDR3 DNA reads as TGTGCCAGCAGCGTTACTCCTTCCGGGACAGGCAGGGACGAGCAGTACTTC.

This clone was picked up a small number of times. J is TRBJ1-1 and V is TRBV30; tentative D call: TRBD1 (5 bases). V was cut by 4 bases and J by 4 bases, with 13 bases left in between. Germline CDR1 is GTSNPN and CDR2 is SVGIG (reference sequence). The CDR3 extends over 13 amino acids. The CDR3 bases are TGTGCCTGGATACGGGGGGTTACCACTGAAGCTTTCTTT. Translated: CAWIRGVTTEAFF.

The J gene is TRBJ1-1, the V gene TRBV30, with D possibly matching TRBD1 (5 bases). Trimming left V 0 bases short and J 10 bases short, with 12 bases between. Germline V gene sequence: CDR1 GTSNPN, CDR2 SVGIG (reference sequence). The CDR3 has 12 residues. The CDR3 bases are TGTGCCTGGAGTGTACCGGGGGTGGGAGCTTTCTTT. Its protein product is CAWSVPGVGAFF.

The V and J genes are TRBV4-3 and TRBJ2-3; 10 nucleotides match TRBD1. Germline CDR1 LGHNA, CDR2 YSLEER. With V trimmed by 4 bases and J by 5 bases, 6 bases remained unmatched. This CDR3 is built from 15 residues. The CDR3 sequence is CASSLGTGVGDTQYF. The CDR3, as DNA: TGCGCCAGCAGCCTCGGGACAGGGGTTGGAGATACGCAGTATTTT.

The chain is built from TRBV6-6 and TRBJ2-7; TRBD1 aligns across 7 bases. V trimming: 6 bases; J trimming: 7 bases; junction bases outside the gene matches: 9. The CDR3 has 13 amino acids. Per the germline V gene, CDR1 is MNHNY and CDR2 is SVGAGI (reference sequence). CDR3: CASRRQGVGEQYF. The CDR3 bases are TGTGCCAGCAGGCGACAGGGCGTGGGAGAGCAGTACTTC.